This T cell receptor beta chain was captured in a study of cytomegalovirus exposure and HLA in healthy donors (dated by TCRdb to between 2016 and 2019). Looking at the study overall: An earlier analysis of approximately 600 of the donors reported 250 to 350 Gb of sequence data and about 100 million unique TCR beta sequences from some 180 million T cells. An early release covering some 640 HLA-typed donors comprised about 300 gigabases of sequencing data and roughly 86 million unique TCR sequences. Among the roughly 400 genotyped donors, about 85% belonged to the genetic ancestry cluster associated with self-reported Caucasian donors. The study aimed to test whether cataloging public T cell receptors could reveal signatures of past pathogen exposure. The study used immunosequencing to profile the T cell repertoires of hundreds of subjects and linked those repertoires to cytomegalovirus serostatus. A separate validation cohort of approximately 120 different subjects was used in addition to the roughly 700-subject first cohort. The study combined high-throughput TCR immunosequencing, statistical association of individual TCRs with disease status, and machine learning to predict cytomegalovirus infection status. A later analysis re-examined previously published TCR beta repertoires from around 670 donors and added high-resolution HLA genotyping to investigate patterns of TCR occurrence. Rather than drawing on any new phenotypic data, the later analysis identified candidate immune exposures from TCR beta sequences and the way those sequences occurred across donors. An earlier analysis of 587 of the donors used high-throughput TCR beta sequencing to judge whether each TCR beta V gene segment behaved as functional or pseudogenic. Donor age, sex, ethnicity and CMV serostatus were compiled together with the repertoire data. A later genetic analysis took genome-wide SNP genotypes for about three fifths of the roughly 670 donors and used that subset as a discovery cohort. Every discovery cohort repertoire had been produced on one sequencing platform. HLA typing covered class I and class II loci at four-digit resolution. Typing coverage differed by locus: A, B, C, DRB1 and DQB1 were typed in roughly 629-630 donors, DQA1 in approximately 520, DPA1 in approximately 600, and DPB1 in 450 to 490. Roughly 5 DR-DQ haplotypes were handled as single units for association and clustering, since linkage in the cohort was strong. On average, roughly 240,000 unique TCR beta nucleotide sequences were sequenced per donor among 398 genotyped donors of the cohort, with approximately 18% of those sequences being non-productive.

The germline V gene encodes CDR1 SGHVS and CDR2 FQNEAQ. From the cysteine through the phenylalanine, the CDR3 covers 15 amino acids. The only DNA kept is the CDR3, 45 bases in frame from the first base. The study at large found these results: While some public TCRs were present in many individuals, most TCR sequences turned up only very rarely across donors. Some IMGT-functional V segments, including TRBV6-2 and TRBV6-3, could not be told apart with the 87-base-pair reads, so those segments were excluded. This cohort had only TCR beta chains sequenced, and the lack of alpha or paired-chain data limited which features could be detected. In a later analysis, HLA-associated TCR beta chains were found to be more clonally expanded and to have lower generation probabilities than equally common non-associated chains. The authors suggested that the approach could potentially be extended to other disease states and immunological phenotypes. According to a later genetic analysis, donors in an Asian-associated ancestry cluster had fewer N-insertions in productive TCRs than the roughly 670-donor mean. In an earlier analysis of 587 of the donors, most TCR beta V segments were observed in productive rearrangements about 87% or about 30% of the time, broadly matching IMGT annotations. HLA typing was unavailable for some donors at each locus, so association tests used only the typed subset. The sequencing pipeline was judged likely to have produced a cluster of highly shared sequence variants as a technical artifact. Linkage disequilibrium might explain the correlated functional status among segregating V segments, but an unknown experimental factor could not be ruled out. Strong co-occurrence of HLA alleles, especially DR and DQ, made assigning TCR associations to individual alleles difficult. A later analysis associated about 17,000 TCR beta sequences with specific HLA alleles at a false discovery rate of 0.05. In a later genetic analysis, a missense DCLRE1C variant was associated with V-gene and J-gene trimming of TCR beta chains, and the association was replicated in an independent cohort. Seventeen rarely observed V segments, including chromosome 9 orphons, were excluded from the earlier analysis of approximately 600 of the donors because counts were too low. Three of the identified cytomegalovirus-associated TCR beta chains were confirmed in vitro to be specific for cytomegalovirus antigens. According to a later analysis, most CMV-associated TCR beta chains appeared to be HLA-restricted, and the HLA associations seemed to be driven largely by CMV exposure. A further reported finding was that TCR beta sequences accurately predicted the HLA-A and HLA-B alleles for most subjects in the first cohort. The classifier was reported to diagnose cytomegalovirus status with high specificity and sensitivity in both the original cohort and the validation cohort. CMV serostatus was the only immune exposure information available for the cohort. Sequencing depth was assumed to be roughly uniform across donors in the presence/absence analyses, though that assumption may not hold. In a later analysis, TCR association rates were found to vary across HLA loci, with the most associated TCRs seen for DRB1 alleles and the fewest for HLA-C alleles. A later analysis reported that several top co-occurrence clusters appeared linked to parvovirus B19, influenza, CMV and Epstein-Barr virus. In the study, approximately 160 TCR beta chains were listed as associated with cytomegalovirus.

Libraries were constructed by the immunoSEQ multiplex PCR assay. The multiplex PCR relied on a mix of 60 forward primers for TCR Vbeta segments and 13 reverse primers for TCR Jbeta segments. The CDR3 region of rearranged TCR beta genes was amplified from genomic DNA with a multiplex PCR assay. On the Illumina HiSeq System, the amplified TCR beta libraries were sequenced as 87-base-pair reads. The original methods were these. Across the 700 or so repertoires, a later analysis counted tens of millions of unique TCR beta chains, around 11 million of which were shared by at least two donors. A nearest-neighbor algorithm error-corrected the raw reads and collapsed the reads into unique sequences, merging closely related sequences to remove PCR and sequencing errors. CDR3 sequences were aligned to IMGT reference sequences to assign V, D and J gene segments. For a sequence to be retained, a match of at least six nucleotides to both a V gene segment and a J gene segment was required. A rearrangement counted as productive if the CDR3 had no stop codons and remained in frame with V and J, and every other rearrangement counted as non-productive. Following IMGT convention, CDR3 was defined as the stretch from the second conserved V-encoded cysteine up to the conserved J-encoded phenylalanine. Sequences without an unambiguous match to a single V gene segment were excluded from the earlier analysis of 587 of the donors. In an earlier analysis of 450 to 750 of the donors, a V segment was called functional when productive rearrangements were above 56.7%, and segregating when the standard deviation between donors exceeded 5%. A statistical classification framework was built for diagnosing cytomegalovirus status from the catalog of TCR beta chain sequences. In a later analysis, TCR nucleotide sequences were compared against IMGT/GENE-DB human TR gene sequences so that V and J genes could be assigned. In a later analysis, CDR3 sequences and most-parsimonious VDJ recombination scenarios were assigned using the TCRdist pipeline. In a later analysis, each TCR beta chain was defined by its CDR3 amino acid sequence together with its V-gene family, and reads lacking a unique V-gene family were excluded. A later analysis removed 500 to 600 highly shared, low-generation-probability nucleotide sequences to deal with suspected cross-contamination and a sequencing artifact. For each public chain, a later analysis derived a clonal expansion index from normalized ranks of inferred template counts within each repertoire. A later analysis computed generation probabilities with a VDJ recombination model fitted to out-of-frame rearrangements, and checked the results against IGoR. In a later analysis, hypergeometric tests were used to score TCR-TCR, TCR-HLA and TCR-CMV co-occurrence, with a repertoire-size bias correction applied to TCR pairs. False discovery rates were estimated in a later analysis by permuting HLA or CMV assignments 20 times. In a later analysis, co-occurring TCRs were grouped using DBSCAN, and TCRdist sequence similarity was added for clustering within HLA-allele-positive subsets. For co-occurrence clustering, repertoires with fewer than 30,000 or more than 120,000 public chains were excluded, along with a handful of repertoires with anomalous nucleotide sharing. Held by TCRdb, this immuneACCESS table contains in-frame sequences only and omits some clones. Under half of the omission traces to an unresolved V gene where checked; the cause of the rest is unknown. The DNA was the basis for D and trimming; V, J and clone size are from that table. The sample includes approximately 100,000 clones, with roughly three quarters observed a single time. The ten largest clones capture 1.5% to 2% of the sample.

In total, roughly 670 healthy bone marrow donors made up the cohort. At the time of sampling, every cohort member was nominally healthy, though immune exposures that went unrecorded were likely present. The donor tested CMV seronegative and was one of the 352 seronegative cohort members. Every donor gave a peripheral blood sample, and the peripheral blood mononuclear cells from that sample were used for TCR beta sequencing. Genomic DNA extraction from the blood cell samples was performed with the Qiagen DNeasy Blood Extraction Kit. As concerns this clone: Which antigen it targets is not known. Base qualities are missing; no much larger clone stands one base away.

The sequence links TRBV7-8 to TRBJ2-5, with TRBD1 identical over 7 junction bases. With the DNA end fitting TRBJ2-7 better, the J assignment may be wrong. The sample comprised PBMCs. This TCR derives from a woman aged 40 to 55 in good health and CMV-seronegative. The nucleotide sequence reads TGTGCCAGCAGTGGTTACCGGGACAGCTCCTACGAGCAGTACTTC. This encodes CASSGYRDSSYEQYF.